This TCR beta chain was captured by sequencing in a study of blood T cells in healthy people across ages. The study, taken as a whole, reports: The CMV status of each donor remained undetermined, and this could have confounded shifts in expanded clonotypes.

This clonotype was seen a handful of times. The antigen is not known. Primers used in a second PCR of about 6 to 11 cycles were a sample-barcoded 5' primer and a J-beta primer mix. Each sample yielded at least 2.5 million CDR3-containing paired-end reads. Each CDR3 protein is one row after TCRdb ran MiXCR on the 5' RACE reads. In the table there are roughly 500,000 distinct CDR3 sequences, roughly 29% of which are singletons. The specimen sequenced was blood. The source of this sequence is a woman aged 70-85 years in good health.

Here the CDR3 reads CASSSSRGNQAFF. Here the CDR3 DNA reads TGTGCCAGCAGCTCGTCCAGGGGGAACCAAGCTTTCTTT. V gene TRBV7-3 combines with J gene TRBJ1-1; TRBD1 matches 7 bases. V dropped 4 bases and J dropped 9; count of bases not matched to a gene: 8. Germline V lookup: CDR1 SGHTA, CDR2 FQGTGA. The CDR3 contains 13 residues.